A selection of T cell receptor beta chains follows, all from one sample in a study of cytotoxic CD8 clonotypes in ibrutinib-treated CLL. Data came from immunoSEQ multiplex PCR; TCRdb stores just in-frame clones and leaves some out. The sample lists around 14,000 clones; roughly 50% were seen once. Here the sequenced sample was PBMCs, taken at an approximately 23-month disease-progression time point, from a patient treated with ibrutinib. Source of these receptors: a human donor with chronic lymphocytic leukemia. Both conserved end residues are part of each CDR3. The D gene is left open where the match is weak. Clone size is given for some rows only: seen once, a few or many times, or a class if the clone is expanded.

j_call: TRBJ1-1
clone_size: few
v_call: TRBV11-2
d_call: NA
cdr3_nt: TGTGCCAGCAGCTCTAGCACTGAAGCTTTCTTT
cdr3_aa: CASSSSTEAFF

j_call: TRBJ2-7
clone_size: NA
v_call: TRBV5-4
d_call: NA
cdr3_nt: TGTGCCAGCAGCTTCCACGGCTACGAGCAGTACTTC
cdr3_aa: CASSFHGYEQYF

j_call: TRBJ1-5
clone_size: NA
v_call: TRBV27
d_call: TRBD1
cdr3_nt: TGTGCCAGCAGTCAAGGACAGGGGTATAATCAGCCCCAGCATTTT
cdr3_aa: CASSQGQGYNQPQHF

j_call: TRBJ2-7
clone_size: few
v_call: TRBV2
d_call: NA
cdr3_nt: TGTGCCAGCCTGGACGACAATCACAGCTACGAGCAGTACTTC
cdr3_aa: CASLDDNHSYEQYF

j_call: TRBJ2-2
clone_size: once
v_call: TRBV7-9
d_call: NA
cdr3_nt: TGTGCCAGCAGCCTCGACAGGAACACCGGGGAGCTGTTTTTT
cdr3_aa: CASSLDRNTGELFF

j_call: TRBJ2-2
clone_size: NA
v_call: TRBV30
d_call: NA
cdr3_nt: TGTGCCTGGAGTGTACCCGGGACCAGGGAGCTGTTTTTT
cdr3_aa: CAWSVPGTRELFF

j_call: TRBJ1-1
clone_size: few
v_call: TRBV4-1
d_call: TRBD1
cdr3_nt: TGCGCCAGCAGCCAAGGGGACAGGGGGTTGGGCACTGAAGCTTTCTTT
cdr3_aa: CASSQGDRGLGTEAFF

j_call: TRBJ1-2
clone_size: NA
v_call: TRBV27
d_call: NA
cdr3_nt: TGTGCCAGCAGTCCAGGGGAAGGCTACACCTTC
cdr3_aa: CASSPGEGYTF

j_call: TRBJ1-2
clone_size: NA
v_call: TRBV6-1
d_call: NA
cdr3_nt: TGTGCCAGCAGTGACGCAGGGAGCGACTATGGCTACACCTTC
cdr3_aa: CASSDAGSDYGYTF

j_call: TRBJ1-5
clone_size: few
v_call: TRBV2
d_call: NA
cdr3_nt: TGTGCCAGCAGTGACGGTTACAGGGAGGATCAGCCCCAGCATTTT
cdr3_aa: CASSDGYREDQPQHF

j_call: TRBJ1-2
clone_size: NA
v_call: TRBV6-5
d_call: NA
cdr3_nt: TGTGCCAGCAGTTACCGGACGGGTAACTATGGCTACACCTTC
cdr3_aa: CASSYRTGNYGYTF

j_call: TRBJ1-1
clone_size: NA
v_call: TRBV27
d_call: NA
cdr3_nt: TGTGCCAGCAGTCCCCTTCAGGGAAACACTGAAGCTTTCTTT
cdr3_aa: CASSPLQGNTEAFF

j_call: TRBJ2-7
clone_size: few
v_call: TRBV7-2
d_call: NA
cdr3_nt: TGTGCCAGCAGCTCCTTCTCAGGGCCCGAGCAGTACTTC
cdr3_aa: CASSSFSGPEQYF

j_call: TRBJ2-2
clone_size: NA
v_call: TRBV5-6
d_call: NA
cdr3_nt: TGTGCCAGCAGCTTGTTCACATCAAACACCGGGGAGCTGTTTTTT
cdr3_aa: CASSLFTSNTGELFF

j_call: TRBJ1-1
clone_size: NA
v_call: TRBV10-2
d_call: NA
cdr3_nt: TGCGCCAGCAGTCCGGGACCCGAAGCTTTCTTT
cdr3_aa: CASSPGPEAFF

j_call: TRBJ1-1
clone_size: NA
v_call: TRBV29-1
d_call: NA
cdr3_nt: TGCAGCGCCCTAATTGGGACTGAAGCTTTCTTT
cdr3_aa: CSALIGTEAFF

j_call: TRBJ1-6
clone_size: NA
v_call: TRBV14
d_call: NA
cdr3_nt: TGTGCCAGCAGCCAAGATATGATAGGTTCACCCCTCCACTTT
cdr3_aa: CASSQDMIGSPLHF

j_call: TRBJ1-4
clone_size: NA
v_call: TRBV18
d_call: NA
cdr3_nt: TGTGCCAGCTCGCCTGACAGGACTAATGAAAAACTGTTTTTT
cdr3_aa: CASSPDRTNEKLFF

j_call: TRBJ1-2
clone_size: NA
v_call: TRBV20-1
d_call: NA
cdr3_nt: TGCAGTGCTAGAGATGACAGCGGCTACACCTTC
cdr3_aa: CSARDDSGYTF

j_call: TRBJ2-1
clone_size: NA
v_call: TRBV11-3
d_call: NA
cdr3_nt: TGTGCCAGCAGCTTAGAGGGGCAGGGGCTATCCTACAATGAGCAGTTCTTC
cdr3_aa: CASSLEGQGLSYNEQFF

j_call: TRBJ1-4
clone_size: NA
v_call: TRBV2
d_call: NA
cdr3_nt: TGTGCCAGCAGTGAATGGCAGGCGGCTAATGAAAAACTGTTTTTT
cdr3_aa: CASSEWQAANEKLFF

j_call: TRBJ1-2
clone_size: few
v_call: TRBV10-1
d_call: TRBD1
cdr3_nt: TGCGCCAGCAGTGAGTCGAGACAGGGGGCTGGCTACACCTTC
cdr3_aa: CASSESRQGAGYTF

j_call: TRBJ1-1
clone_size: NA
v_call: TRBV5-4
d_call: TRBD1
cdr3_nt: TGTGCCAGCAGCTGGGGACAGATGGGGGCTGAAGCTTTCTTT
cdr3_aa: CASSWGQMGAEAFF

j_call: TRBJ2-3
clone_size: NA
v_call: TRBV18
d_call: TRBD2
cdr3_nt: TGTGCCAGCTCACCGCTTGAGCGGGGGTCCGCAGATACGCAGTATTTT
cdr3_aa: CASSPLERGSADTQYF

j_call: TRBJ2-5
clone_size: NA
v_call: TRBV19
d_call: TRBD2
cdr3_nt: TGTGCCAGTAGTATAGCGGAGCGGGGGGGCAAGAAGACCCAGTACTTC
cdr3_aa: CASSIAERGGKKTQYF

j_call: TRBJ2-1
clone_size: medium-sized
v_call: TRBV2
d_call: TRBD2
cdr3_nt: TGTGCCAGCTCGGAGCTAGCGGGGGAGGCCTACAATGAGCAGTTCTTC
cdr3_aa: CASSELAGEAYNEQFF

j_call: TRBJ2-5
clone_size: few
v_call: TRBV2
d_call: TRBD1
cdr3_nt: TGTGCCAGCAGGCTCTCCACAGGGGGCCGGGAGACCCAGTACTTC
cdr3_aa: CASRLSTGGRETQYF

j_call: TRBJ1-1
clone_size: NA
v_call: TRBV27
d_call: NA
cdr3_nt: TGTGCCAGCGGGGTGACAGTCACTGAAGCTTTCTTT
cdr3_aa: CASGVTVTEAFF

j_call: TRBJ1-2
clone_size: NA
v_call: TRBV18
d_call: NA
cdr3_nt: TGTGCCAGCTCACCTATTAGACAGATAGTGCTTAACTATGGCTACACCTTC
cdr3_aa: CASSPIRQIVLNYGYTF

j_call: TRBJ1-3
clone_size: NA
v_call: TRBV5-1
d_call: NA
cdr3_nt: TGCGCCAGCAGCTTGGTATCCCCCGGGACAACCGACTTTGGAAACACCATATATTTT
cdr3_aa: CASSLVSPGTTDFGNTIYF

j_call: TRBJ1-2
clone_size: medium-sized
v_call: TRBV27
d_call: NA
cdr3_nt: TGTGCCAGCACCCCGATCTCAGGGGCCCACTATGGCTACACCTTC
cdr3_aa: CASTPISGAHYGYTF

j_call: TRBJ1-2
clone_size: NA
v_call: TRBV6-1
d_call: NA
cdr3_nt: TGTGCCAGCAGTAAGGGCAGGGGCTATGGCTACACCTTC
cdr3_aa: CASSKGRGYGYTF

j_call: TRBJ2-3
clone_size: NA
v_call: TRBV2
d_call: TRBD2
cdr3_nt: TGTGCCAGCAGTGTAAGGCGGGGGGGCACAGATACGCAGTATTTT
cdr3_aa: CASSVRRGGTDTQYF

j_call: TRBJ2-7
clone_size: many
v_call: TRBV5-6
d_call: NA
cdr3_nt: TGTGCCAGCAGCTTCGGGGTGAGGAACGAGCAGTACTTC
cdr3_aa: CASSFGVRNEQYF

j_call: TRBJ1-2
clone_size: NA
v_call: TRBV13
d_call: NA
cdr3_nt: TGTGCCAGCAGCTTAGGCCGGCAACGAGGAAACATATGGGGCTACACCTTC
cdr3_aa: CASSLGRQRGNIWGYTF

j_call: TRBJ1-1
clone_size: NA
v_call: TRBV5-5
d_call: NA
cdr3_nt: TGTGCCAGCAGCCCCCGTAGCACTGAAGCTTTCTTT
cdr3_aa: CASSPRSTEAFF

j_call: TRBJ1-1
clone_size: once
v_call: TRBV6-4
d_call: NA
cdr3_nt: TGTGCCAGCAGTTATCGGACACGGGTTCAAGAAGCTTTCTTT
cdr3_aa: CASSYRTRVQEAFF

j_call: TRBJ2-5
clone_size: NA
v_call: TRBV4-1
d_call: TRBD2
cdr3_nt: TGCGCCAGCAGCCAAGATAGGACTAGCCATGAGACCCAGTACTTC
cdr3_aa: CASSQDRTSHETQYF

j_call: TRBJ2-7
clone_size: NA
v_call: TRBV5-6
d_call: NA
cdr3_nt: TGTGCCAGCAGCTTGGCGGGCAATTGGCAGTACTTC
cdr3_aa: CASSLAGNWQYF

j_call: TRBJ2-7
clone_size: NA
v_call: TRBV12-5
d_call: NA
cdr3_nt: TGTGCTAGTGTGGGACCTGCCTACGAGCAGTACTTC
cdr3_aa: CASVGPAYEQYF

j_call: TRBJ1-6
clone_size: many
v_call: TRBV6-1
d_call: TRBD1
cdr3_nt: TGTGCCAGCAGTTTGAGGACAGGGGGTAGTTCACCCCTCCACTTT
cdr3_aa: CASSLRTGGSSPLHF

j_call: TRBJ2-3
clone_size: medium-sized
v_call: TRBV5-8
d_call: NA
cdr3_nt: TGTGCCAGCAGCTGGTTGCGCGGGGCCGACTTCTTCACAGATACGCAGTATTTT
cdr3_aa: CASSWLRGADFFTDTQYF

j_call: TRBJ2-3
clone_size: NA
v_call: TRBV9
d_call: TRBD2
cdr3_nt: TGTGCCAGCAGCCTGGGACTAGCGGGGGGCGGAGATACGCAGTATTTT
cdr3_aa: CASSLGLAGGGDTQYF

j_call: TRBJ1-1
clone_size: few
v_call: TRBV27
d_call: TRBD1
cdr3_nt: TGTGCCAGCAGTTCCTGGATGGTAGGGGGCCCAACTATTATGAACACTGAAGCTTTCTTT
cdr3_aa: CASSSWMVGGPTIMNTEAFF

j_call: TRBJ1-1
clone_size: NA
v_call: TRBV9
d_call: TRBD1
cdr3_nt: TGTGCCAGCAGCGTAGGGGGTGCAGGGGGTCTCGCTGAAGCTTTCTTT
cdr3_aa: CASSVGGAGGLAEAFF

j_call: TRBJ1-1
clone_size: NA
v_call: TRBV19
d_call: NA
cdr3_nt: TGTGCCAGTAGTCAAGGACAGACTGAAGCTTTCTTT
cdr3_aa: CASSQGQTEAFF

j_call: TRBJ1-1
clone_size: NA
v_call: TRBV7-9
d_call: TRBD1
cdr3_nt: TGTGCCAGCAGGACAGGGGGCACTGAAGCTTTCTTT
cdr3_aa: CASRTGGTEAFF

j_call: TRBJ1-2
clone_size: few
v_call: TRBV27
d_call: TRBD1
cdr3_nt: TGTGCCAGCAGGGGCCGGGACAGCGTCTGGGGCTACACCTTC
cdr3_aa: CASRGRDSVWGYTF

j_call: TRBJ1-1
clone_size: NA
v_call: TRBV4-1
d_call: NA
cdr3_nt: TGCGCCAGCAGTGAAGGGAACACTGAAGCTTTCTTT
cdr3_aa: CASSEGNTEAFF

j_call: TRBJ2-1
clone_size: NA
v_call: TRBV7-6
d_call: NA
cdr3_nt: TGTGCCAGCAGCTTAACGGGGGAGATGAACAATGAGCAGTTCTTC
cdr3_aa: CASSLTGEMNNEQFF

j_call: TRBJ1-5
clone_size: NA
v_call: TRBV9
d_call: TRBD1
cdr3_nt: TGTGCCAGCAGCGTTGGACAGGAGGAAAGGCCCCAGCATTTT
cdr3_aa: CASSVGQEERPQHF

j_call: TRBJ2-7
clone_size: few
v_call: TRBV10-3
d_call: NA
cdr3_nt: TGTGCCATCAGTGAGAGTCATGAGCAGTACTTC
cdr3_aa: CAISESHEQYF

j_call: TRBJ1-3
clone_size: NA
v_call: TRBV11-2
d_call: TRBD1
cdr3_nt: TGTGCCAGCAGCTTAGTCAGGGGGACCTTCTCTGGAAACACCATATATTTT
cdr3_aa: CASSLVRGTFSGNTIYF

j_call: TRBJ1-2
clone_size: few
v_call: TRBV19
d_call: TRBD1
cdr3_nt: TGTGCCAGTAGTATGAGGGGGTCGGGACAGGCCAACTATGGCTACACCTTC
cdr3_aa: CASSMRGSGQANYGYTF

j_call: TRBJ2-2
clone_size: many
v_call: TRBV5-8
d_call: NA
cdr3_nt: TGTGCCAGCAGCTCGAGAATATCCGGGGAGCTGTTTTTT
cdr3_aa: CASSSRISGELFF

j_call: TRBJ2-2
clone_size: NA
v_call: TRBV4-2
d_call: TRBD1
cdr3_nt: TGTGCCAGCAGCCAAGATAGGGGGCCGGGCGGGGAGCTGTTTTTT
cdr3_aa: CASSQDRGPGGELFF

j_call: TRBJ1-5
clone_size: few
v_call: TRBV9
d_call: NA
cdr3_nt: TGTGCCAGCAGCTACGATCTGGGTCAGCCCCAGCATTTT
cdr3_aa: CASSYDLGQPQHF

j_call: TRBJ1-2
clone_size: NA
v_call: TRBV11-2
d_call: NA
cdr3_nt: TGTGCCAGCAGCTTAGCTGGGGGCAGCTATGGCTACACCTTC
cdr3_aa: CASSLAGGSYGYTF

j_call: TRBJ1-2
clone_size: few
v_call: TRBV11-2
d_call: NA
cdr3_nt: TGTGCCAGTAGACAGGCTAACTATGGCTACACCTTC
cdr3_aa: CASRQANYGYTF